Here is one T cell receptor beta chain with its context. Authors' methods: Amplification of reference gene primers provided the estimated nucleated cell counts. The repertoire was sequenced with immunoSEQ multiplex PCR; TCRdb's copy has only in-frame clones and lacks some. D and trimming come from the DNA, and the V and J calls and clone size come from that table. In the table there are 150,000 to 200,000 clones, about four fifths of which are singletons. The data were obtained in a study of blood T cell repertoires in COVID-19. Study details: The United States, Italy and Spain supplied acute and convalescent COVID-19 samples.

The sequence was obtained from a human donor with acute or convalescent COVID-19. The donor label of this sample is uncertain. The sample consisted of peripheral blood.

The CDR3 DNA reads TGTGCCAGTAGTAGCGGACAGGGTAATTCACCCCTCCACTTT. This encodes CASSSGQGNSPLHF. The J gene is TRBJ1-6, the V gene TRBV19; 8 nucleotides line up with TRBD1. The germline gives CDR1 LNHDA, CDR2 SQIVND (reference sequence). The J segment lost 6 bases and the V segment lost 4 bases, leaving 2 bases of the junction unmatched. This CDR3 is 14 amino acids long.